This T cell receptor beta chain was documented in a study of PD-L1 blockade in urothelial cancer. Synthetic TCR analog templates were spiked into each PCR. The data were produced by immunoSEQ multiplex PCR, yet TCRdb's version contains in-frame clones alone and is incomplete. Counted here are about 74,000 clones, 85% to 90% occurring once; the ten biggest clones make up 3.5% to 5.5%. Time point denoted: pretreatment peripheral blood. All patients handed over anywhere from 1 to 8 samples, pretreatment and on-treatment. The CDR3 has 18 residues. Unmatched junction bases numbered 14, after V lost 4 bases and J lost 3 bases.

The sample here was PBMCs, taken around atezolizumab (anti-PD-L1) treatment. The source of this sequence is a man between 70 and 80 years old with urothelial cancer. The gene calls are TRBV6-7 and TRBJ2-2, with 7 bases matching TRBD1. TRBV6-7 is filed as an ORF, its function uncertain. CDR3 protein: CASSSLTHTGEDTGELFF. The CDR3 region has the DNA TGTGCCAGCAGTTCCTTAACCCATACAGGGGAAGACACCGGGGAGCTGTTTTTT.